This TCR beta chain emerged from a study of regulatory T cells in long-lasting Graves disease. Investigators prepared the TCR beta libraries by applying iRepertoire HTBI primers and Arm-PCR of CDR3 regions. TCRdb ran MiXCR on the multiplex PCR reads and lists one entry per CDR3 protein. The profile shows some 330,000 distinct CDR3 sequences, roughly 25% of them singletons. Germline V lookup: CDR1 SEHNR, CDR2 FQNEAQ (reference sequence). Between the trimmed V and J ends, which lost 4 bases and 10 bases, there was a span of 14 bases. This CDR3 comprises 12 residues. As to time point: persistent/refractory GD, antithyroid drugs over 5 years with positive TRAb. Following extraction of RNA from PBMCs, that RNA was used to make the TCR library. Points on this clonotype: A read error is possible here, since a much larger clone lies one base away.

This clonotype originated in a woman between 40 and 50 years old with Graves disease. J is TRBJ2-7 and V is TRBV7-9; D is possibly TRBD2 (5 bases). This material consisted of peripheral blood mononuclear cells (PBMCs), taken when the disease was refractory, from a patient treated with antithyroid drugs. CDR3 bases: TGTGCCAGCAGCTCCCCTGCTAGCACCCAGTACTTC. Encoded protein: CASSSPASTQYF.